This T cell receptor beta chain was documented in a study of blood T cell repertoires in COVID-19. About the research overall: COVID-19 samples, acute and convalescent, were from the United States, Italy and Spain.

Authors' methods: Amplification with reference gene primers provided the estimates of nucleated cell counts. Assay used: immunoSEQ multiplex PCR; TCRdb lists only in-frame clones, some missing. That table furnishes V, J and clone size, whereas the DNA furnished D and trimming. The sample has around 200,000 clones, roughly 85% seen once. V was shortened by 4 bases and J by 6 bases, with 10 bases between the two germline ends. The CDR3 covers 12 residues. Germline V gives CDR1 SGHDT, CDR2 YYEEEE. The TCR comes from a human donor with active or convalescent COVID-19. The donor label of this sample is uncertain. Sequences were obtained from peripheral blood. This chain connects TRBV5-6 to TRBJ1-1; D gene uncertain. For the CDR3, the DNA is TGTGCCAGCAGCCGGGATACACCTGAAGCTTTCTTT. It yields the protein CASSRDTPEAFF.